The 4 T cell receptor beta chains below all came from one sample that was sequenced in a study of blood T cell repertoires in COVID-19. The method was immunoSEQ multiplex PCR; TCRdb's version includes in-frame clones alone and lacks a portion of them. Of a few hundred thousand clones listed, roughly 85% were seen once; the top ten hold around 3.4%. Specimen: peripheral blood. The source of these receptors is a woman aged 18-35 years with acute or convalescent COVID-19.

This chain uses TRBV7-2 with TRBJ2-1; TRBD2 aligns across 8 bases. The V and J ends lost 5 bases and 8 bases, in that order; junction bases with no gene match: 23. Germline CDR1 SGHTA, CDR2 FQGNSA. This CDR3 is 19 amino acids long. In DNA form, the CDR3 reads TGTGCCAGCAGCCGGCGGGCGCCGGGCCGGGAGGGCCCTCTCCATGAGCAGTTCTTC. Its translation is CASSRRAPGREGPLHEQFF.

This CDR3 is CASSTRTGERGLKETQYF. Here the CDR3 DNA reads TGCGCCAGCAGCACCCGGACAGGGGAGCGTGGACTAAAAGAGACCCAGTACTTC. The rearrangement links TRBV5-1 to TRBJ2-5, with TRBD1 matching 9 bases. The CDR3 loop spans 18 amino acids. The ends lost 4 bases at V and 3 bases at J; junction bases unmatched: 16. Looked up from germline, CDR1 is SGHRS and CDR2 is YFSETQ.

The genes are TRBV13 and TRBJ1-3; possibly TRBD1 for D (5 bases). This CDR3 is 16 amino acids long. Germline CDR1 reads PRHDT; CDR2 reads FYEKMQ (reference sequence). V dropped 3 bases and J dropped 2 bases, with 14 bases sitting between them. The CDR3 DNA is TGTGCCAGCAGCTTCTTCGAGACAGAAGCTGGAAACACCATATATTTT. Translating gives CASSFFETEAGNTIYF. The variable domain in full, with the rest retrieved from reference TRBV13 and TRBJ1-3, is AAGVIQSPRHLIKEKRETATLKCYPIPRHDTVYWYQQGPGQDPQFLISFYEKMQSDKGSIPDRFSAQQFSDYHSELNMSSLELGDSALYFCASSFFETEAGNTIYFGEGSWLTVV.

CDR3 sequence reads: CASSQGFRGGYTF. In DNA form, the CDR3 reads TGTGCCAGCAGCCAGGGATTCAGGGGGGGCTACACCTTC. The chain combines TRBV3-1 (or the pseudogene TRBV3-2) with TRBJ1-2, with 7 bases matching TRBD1. There are 13 residues in the CDR3. Germline V gives CDR1 LGHDT, CDR2 YNNKEL (reference sequence). The ends lost 3 bases at V and 8 bases at J; junction bases unmatched: 6.